Listed here are 2 T cell receptor beta chains from one sample, sequenced in a study of T cell responses to AZD1222 COVID-19 vaccine. Libraries were prepared by immunoSEQ multiplex PCR; TCRdb keeps only in-frame clonotypes and omits some of them. The data contain roughly 91,000 clones, 87% of them singletons. This specimen was peripheral blood, taken on day 0 of AZD1222 vaccination. These receptors were collected from an adult in good health.

This clone is a singleton in its sample. V usage is TRBV30 and J usage is TRBJ1-4, with TRBD1 as a possible D gene (5 bases). The CDR3 consists of 14 residues. CDR1 and CDR2 (germline): GTSNPN, SVGIG (reference sequence). Trimming shortened V by 1 base and J by 2 bases, and 8 bases separated the two germline ends. As DNA, the CDR3 is TGTGCCTGGAGTGAGGGGTGGACTAATGAAAAACTGTTTTTT. Protein sequence: CAWSEGWTNEKLFF.

This sequence joins TRBV20-1 and TRBJ1-1, with no clear D. V lost 3 bases to trimming and J lost 3 bases, with 8 bases between them. CDR3 size: 12 residues. From germline, CDR1 is DFQATT and CDR2 SNEGSKA (reference sequence). CDR3: CSASSGYTEAFF. The CDR3 DNA sequence: TGCAGTGCTAGTTCGGGGTACACTGAAGCTTTCTTT.